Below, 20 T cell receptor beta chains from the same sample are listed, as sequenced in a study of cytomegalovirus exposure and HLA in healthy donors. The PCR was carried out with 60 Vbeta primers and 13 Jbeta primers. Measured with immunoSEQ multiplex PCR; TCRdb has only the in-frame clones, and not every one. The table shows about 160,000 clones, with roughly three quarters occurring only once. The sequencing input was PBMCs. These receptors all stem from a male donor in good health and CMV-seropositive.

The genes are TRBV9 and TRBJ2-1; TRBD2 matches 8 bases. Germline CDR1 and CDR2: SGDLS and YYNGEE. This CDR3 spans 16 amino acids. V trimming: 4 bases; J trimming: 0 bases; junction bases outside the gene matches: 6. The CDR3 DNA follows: TGTGCCAGCAGCCTACGCGGGGGGAGCTCCTACAATGAGCAGTTCTTC. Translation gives CASSLRGGSSYNEQFF.

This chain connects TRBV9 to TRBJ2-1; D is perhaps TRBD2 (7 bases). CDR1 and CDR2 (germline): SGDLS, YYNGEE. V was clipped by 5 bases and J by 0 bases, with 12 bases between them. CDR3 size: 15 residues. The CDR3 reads CASSRRGASYNEQFF. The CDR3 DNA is TGTGCCAGCAGTCGTCGGGGGGCCTCCTACAATGAGCAGTTCTTC.

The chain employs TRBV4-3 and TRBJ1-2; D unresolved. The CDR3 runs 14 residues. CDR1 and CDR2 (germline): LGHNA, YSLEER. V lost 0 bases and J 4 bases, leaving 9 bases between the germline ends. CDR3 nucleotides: TGCGCCAGCAGCCAAGATTACAGCGGCTATGGCTACACCTTC. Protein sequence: CASSQDYSGYGYTF.

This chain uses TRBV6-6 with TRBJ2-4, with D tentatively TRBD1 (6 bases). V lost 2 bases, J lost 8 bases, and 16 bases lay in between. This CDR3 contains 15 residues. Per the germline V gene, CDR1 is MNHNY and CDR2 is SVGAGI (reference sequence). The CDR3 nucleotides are TGTGCCAGCAGTTACGGCAGGGGCAAGAGGGACATTCAGTACTTC. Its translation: CASSYGRGKRDIQYF.

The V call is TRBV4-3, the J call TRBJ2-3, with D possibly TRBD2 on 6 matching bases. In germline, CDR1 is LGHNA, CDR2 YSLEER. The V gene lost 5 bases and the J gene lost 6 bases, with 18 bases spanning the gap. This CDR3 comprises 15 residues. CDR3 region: CASSNQLARRDTQYF. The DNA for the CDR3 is TGCGCCAGCAGCAACCAGCTAGCGCGGCGGGATACGCAGTATTTT.

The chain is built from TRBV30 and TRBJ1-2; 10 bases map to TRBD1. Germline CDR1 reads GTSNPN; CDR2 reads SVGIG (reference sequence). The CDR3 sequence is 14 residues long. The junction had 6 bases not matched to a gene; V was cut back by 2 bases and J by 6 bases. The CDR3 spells CAWSRDRGGNGYTF. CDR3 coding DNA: TGTGCCTGGAGTCGGGACAGGGGCGGGAATGGCTACACCTTC.

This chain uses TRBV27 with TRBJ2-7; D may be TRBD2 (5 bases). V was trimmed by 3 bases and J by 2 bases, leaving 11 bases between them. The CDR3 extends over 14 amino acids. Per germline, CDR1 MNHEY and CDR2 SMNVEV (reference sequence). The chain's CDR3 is CASSFSRGPYEQYF. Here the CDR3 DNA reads TGTGCCAGCAGTTTCTCAAGAGGGCCCTACGAGCAGTACTTC.

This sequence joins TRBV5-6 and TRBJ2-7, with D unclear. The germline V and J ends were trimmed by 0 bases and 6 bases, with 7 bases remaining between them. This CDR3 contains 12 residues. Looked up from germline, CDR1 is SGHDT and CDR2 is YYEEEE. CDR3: CASSLAGSEQYF. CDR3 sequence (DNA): TGTGCCAGCAGCTTGGCCGGTTCCGAGCAGTACTTC. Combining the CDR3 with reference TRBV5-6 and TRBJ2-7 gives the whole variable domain DAGVTQSPTHLIKTRGQQVTLRCSPKSGHDTVSWYQQALGQGPQFIFQYYEEEERQRGNFPDRFSGHQFPNYSSELNVNALLLGDSALYLCASSLAGSEQYFGPGTRLTVT.

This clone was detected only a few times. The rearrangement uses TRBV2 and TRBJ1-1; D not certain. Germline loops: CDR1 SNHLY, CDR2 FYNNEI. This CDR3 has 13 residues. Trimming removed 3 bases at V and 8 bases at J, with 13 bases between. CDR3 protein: CASSDIGMREAFF. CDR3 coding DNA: TGTGCCAGCAGTGATATCGGGATGCGGGAAGCTTTCTTT. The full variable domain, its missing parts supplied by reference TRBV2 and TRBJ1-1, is EPEVTQTPSHQVTQMGQEVILRCVPISNHLYFYWYRQILGQKVEFLVSFYNNEISEKSEIFDDQFSVERPDGSNFTLKIRSTKLEDSAMYFCASSDIGMREAFFGQGTRLTVV.

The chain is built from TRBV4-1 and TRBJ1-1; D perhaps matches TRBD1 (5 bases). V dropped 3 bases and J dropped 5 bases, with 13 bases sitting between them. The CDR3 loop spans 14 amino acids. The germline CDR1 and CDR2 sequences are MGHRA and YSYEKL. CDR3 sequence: CASSHPFGGTEAFF. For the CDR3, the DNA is TGCGCCAGCAGCCACCCCTTTGGGGGGACTGAAGCTTTCTTT.

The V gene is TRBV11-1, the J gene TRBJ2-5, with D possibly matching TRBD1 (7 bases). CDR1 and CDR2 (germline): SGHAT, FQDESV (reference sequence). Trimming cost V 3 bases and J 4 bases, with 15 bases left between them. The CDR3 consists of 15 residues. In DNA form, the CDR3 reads TGTGCCAGCAGCTTCAGGGGGGAAATAGCAGAGACCCAGTACTTC. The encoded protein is CASSFRGEIAETQYF.

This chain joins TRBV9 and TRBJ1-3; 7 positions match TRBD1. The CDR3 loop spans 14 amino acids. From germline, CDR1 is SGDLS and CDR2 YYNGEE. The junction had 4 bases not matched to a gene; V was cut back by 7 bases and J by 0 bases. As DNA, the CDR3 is TGTGCCAGCGGGGGACAGCCCTCTGGAAACACCATATATTTT. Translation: CASGGQPSGNTIYF. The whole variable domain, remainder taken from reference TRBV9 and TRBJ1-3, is DSGVTQTPKHLITATGQRVTLRCSPRSGDLSVYWYQQSLDQGLQFLIQYYNGEERAKGNILERFSAQQFPDLHSELNLSSLELGDSALYFCASGGQPSGNTIYFGEGSWLTVV.

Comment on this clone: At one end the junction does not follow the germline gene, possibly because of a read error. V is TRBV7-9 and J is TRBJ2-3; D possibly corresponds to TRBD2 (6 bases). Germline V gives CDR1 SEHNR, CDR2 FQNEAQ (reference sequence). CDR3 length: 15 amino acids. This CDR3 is CSSSLGGRSTDTQYF. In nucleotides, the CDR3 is TGTTCCAGCAGCCTTGGGGGGAGGAGCACAGATACGCAGTATTTT.

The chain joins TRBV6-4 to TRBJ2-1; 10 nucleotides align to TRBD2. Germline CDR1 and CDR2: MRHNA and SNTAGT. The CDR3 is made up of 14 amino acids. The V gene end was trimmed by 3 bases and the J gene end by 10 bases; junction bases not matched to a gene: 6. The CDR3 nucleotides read TGTGCCAGCAGTGAAAGCGGGGGGGCGGGAGAGCAGTTCTTC. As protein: CASSESGGAGEQFF.

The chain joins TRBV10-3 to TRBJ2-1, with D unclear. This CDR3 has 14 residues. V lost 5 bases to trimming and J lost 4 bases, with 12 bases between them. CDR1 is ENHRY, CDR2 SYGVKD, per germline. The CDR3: CAISSGALYNEQFF. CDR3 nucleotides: TGTGCCATCAGTTCCGGAGCCCTTTACAATGAGCAGTTCTTC.

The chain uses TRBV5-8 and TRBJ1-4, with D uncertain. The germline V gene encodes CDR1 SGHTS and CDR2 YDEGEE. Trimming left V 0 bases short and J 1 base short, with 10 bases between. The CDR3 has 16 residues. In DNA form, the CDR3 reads TGTGCCAGCAGCTTGGTACAGACCGTAACTAATGAAAAACTGTTTTTT. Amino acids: CASSLVQTVTNEKLFF.

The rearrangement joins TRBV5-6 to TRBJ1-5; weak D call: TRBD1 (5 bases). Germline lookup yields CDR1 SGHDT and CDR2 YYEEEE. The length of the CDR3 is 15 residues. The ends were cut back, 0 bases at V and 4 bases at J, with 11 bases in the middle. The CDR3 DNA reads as TGTGCCAGCAGCTTGGCACAGGTACCAAATCAGCCCCAGCATTTT. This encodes CASSLAQVPNQPQHF. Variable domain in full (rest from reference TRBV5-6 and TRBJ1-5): DAGVTQSPTHLIKTRGQQVTLRCSPKSGHDTVSWYQQALGQGPQFIFQYYEEEERQRGNFPDRFSGHQFPNYSSELNVNALLLGDSALYLCASSLAQVPNQPQHFGDGTRLSIL.

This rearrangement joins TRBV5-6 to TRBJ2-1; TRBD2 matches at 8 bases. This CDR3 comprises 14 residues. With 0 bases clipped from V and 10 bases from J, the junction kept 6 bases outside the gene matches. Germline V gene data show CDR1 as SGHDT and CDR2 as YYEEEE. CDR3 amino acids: CASSLAGGGNEQFF. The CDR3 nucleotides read TGTGCCAGCAGCTTGGCCGGCGGGGGGAACGAGCAGTTCTTC.

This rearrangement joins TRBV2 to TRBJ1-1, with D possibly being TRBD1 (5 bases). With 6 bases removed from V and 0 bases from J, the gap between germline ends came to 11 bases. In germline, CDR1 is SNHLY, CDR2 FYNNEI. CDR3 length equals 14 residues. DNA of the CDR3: TGTGCCAGCAGCTGGGGGAGGGTGAACACTGAAGCTTTCTTT. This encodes CASSWGRVNTEAFF.

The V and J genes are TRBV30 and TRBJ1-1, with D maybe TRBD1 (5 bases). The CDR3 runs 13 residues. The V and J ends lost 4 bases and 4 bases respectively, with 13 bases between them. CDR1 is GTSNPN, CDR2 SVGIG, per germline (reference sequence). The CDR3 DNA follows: TGTGCCTGGATGGGGGGTTTCGGCACTGAAGCTTTCTTT. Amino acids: CAWMGGFGTEAFF. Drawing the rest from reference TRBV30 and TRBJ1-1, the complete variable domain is SQTIHQWPATLVQPVGSPLSLECTVEGTSNPNLYWYRQAAGRGLQLLFYSVGIGQISSEVPQNLSASRPQDRQFILSSKKLLLSDSGFYLCAWMGGFGTEAFFGQGTRLTVV.